This T cell receptor beta chain was identified during a study of regulatory T cells in long-lasting Graves disease. Time point reported: newly diagnosed GD, antithyroid drugs for less than 3 months. PBMC RNA served as the TCR library source. CDR3-region Arm-PCR and iRepertoire HTBI primers produced the TCR beta libraries. TCRdb processed the multiplex PCR reads anew with MiXCR; each CDR3 protein has one entry. Of roughly 260,000 distinct CDR3 sequences listed, approximately 20% are singletons. The data were also submitted as part of a second study, on T cells in Graves' hyperthyroidism and ophthalmopathy.

The TCR originated in a woman aged 25 to 39 with Graves disease. The sequencing used peripheral blood mononuclear cells (PBMCs), collected at new diagnosis, from a patient treated with antithyroid drugs.

The CDR3 reads CASSHGQGRRETSGVVTGELFF. DNA for the CDR3: TGCGCCAGCAGCCACGGACAGGGAAGAAGGGAGACTAGCGGGGTGGTCACCGGGGAGCTGTTTTTT. V is TRBV4-1 and J is TRBJ2-2; 11 bases are shared with TRBD2. The ends lost 3 bases at V and 4 bases at J; junction bases unmatched: 22. Germline CDR1 is MGHRA and CDR2 is YSYEKL. This CDR3 has 22 residues.